A single sample gave rise to the 26 T cell receptor beta chains below, sequenced in a study of cytomegalovirus exposure and HLA in healthy donors. Primers included in the PCR were 60 Vbeta and 13 Jbeta primers. Clones were sequenced by immunoSEQ multiplex PCR, and TCRdb holds only the in-frame ones, with some missing. The sample shows over 90,000 clones, 65% to 75% of them seen only once. Sequenced sample: PBMCs. All receptors come from a female donor in good health and CMV-seropositive.

The genes are TRBV11-2 and TRBJ1-4, with TRBD1 identical over 8 bases. Germline loops: CDR1 SGHAT, CDR2 FQNNGV. V shed 5 bases, J shed 8 bases, and the junction held 4 bases outside the gene matches. The CDR3 loop spans 13 amino acids. The CDR3 DNA sequence: TGTGCCAGCAGCGGGTGGGACAGGGAAAAACTGTTTTTT. Its translation is CASSGWDREKLFF.

V gene TRBV2 combines with J gene TRBJ1-1, with a weak D call TRBD1 (5 bases). Germline V lookup: CDR1 SNHLY, CDR2 FYNNEI. The CDR3 is 14 amino acids. V was clipped by 6 bases and J by 0 bases, with 11 bases between them. The CDR3 sequence is CASRARAMNTEAFF. CDR3 DNA sequence: TGTGCCAGCAGGGCCAGGGCAATGAACACTGAAGCTTTCTTT.

DNA for the CDR3: TGTGCCAGCAGCTTCGGGACTAGCGGGGTGGAGACCCAGTACTTC. This gives the protein CASSFGTSGVETQYF. The V call is TRBV11-2, the J call TRBJ2-5; 13 bases match TRBD2. The CDR3 is 15 residues long. The ends lost 3 bases at V and 5 bases at J; junction bases unmatched: 3. Germline CDR1 SGHAT, CDR2 FQNNGV.

This clone was counted ten times or more. The chain has TRBV7-6 and TRBJ1-1; the D gene is possibly TRBD1 (5 bases). The CDR3 has 16 amino acids. CDR1 is SGHVS, CDR2 FNYEAQ, per germline. V lost 1 base, J lost 4 bases, and 16 bases lay in between. CDR3 in amino acids: CASSLGGGGEGTEAFF. The CDR3 DNA is TGTGCCAGCAGCTTAGGCGGGGGAGGGGAAGGCACTGAAGCTTTCTTT.

The chain is built from TRBV9 and TRBJ1-2; D is unclear. Trimming cost V 0 bases and J 4 bases, with 10 bases left between them. Germline CDR1 and CDR2: SGDLS and YYNGEE. This CDR3 has 14 residues. As DNA, the CDR3 is TGTGCCAGCAGCGTAGAAGAGGGCCCCTATGGCTACACCTTC. Translating it yields CASSVEEGPYGYTF. The full variable domain, with the rest looked up from reference TRBV9 and TRBJ1-2, is DSGVTQTPKHLITATGQRVTLRCSPRSGDLSVYWYQQSLDQGLQFLIQYYNGEERAKGNILERFSAQQFPDLHSELNLSSLELGDSALYFCASSVEEGPYGYTFGSGTRLTVV.

The V and J genes are TRBV4-3 and TRBJ2-1; a possible D gene is TRBD1 (5 bases). Germline CDR1 reads LGHNA; CDR2 reads YSLEER. The ends were cut back, 1 base at V and 0 bases at J, with 10 bases in the middle. The CDR3 loop spans 16 amino acids. CDR3 protein: CASSQVWGASYNEQFF. CDR3 in DNA: TGCGCCAGCAGCCAAGTGTGGGGCGCCTCCTACAATGAGCAGTTCTTC.

This chain joins TRBV11-3 and TRBJ2-2, with TRBD2 matching over 13 bases. The CDR3 covers 15 residues. J lost 5 bases, V lost 4 bases, and 1 base had no gene match. Per germline, CDR1 SGHNT and CDR2 YENEEA. The CDR3 DNA follows: TGTGCCAGCAGCTCACTAGCGGGAGGGACCGGGGAGCTGTTTTTT. Amino acids: CASSSLAGGTGELFF.

The chain carries TRBV19 and TRBJ1-6; D might be TRBD1 (5 bases). The germline V and J ends were trimmed by 7 bases and 6 bases, with 10 bases remaining between them. In germline, CDR1 is LNHDA, CDR2 SQIVND (reference sequence). The CDR3 runs to 13 residues. The CDR3 nucleotides read TGTGCCAGTAATCCAGGGTCTAATTCACCCCTCCACTTT. Its protein product is CASNPGSNSPLHF.

The chain combines TRBV7-2 with TRBJ2-1; 7 bases are a match to TRBD2. Germline CDR1 and CDR2: SGHTA and FQGNSA. The CDR3 runs to 14 residues. V shed 2 bases and J 4 bases; nucleotides not matched to a gene: 2. This chain's CDR3 is CASSLIGRYNEQFF. CDR3 bases: TGTGCCAGCAGCTTAATCGGGAGGTACAATGAGCAGTTCTTC.

Regarding this clone: A read error may produce the germline difference seen at one junction end. The V call is TRBV7-7, the J call TRBJ1-1; D gene ambiguous. CDR1 is SSHAT, CDR2 FNYEAQ, per germline (reference sequence). The CDR3 length is 12 residues. The CDR3 protein is CASRLLHTEAFF. CDR3 in DNA: TGTGCTAGCAGACTATTGCACACTGAAGCTTTCTTT.

The gene calls are TRBV6-4 and TRBJ2-3, with 11 bases lining up with TRBD2. J lost 5 bases, V lost 3 bases, and 4 bases had no gene match. The CDR3 runs to 15 residues. Germline V gene sequence: CDR1 MRHNA, CDR2 SNTAGT. CDR3 sequence (DNA): TGTGCCAGCAGTGAGACTAGCGGGACGGGAGATACGCAGTATTTT. Its protein is CASSETSGTGDTQYF.

This clone was detected a few times. The chain joins TRBV7-6 to TRBJ2-1; the D gene is possibly TRBD2 (5 bases). Per the germline V gene, CDR1 is SGHVS and CDR2 is FNYEAQ. The CDR3 is made up of 13 amino acids. The V and J ends lost 5 bases and 5 bases respectively, with 10 bases between them. CDR3: CASSMTIDNEQFF. In nucleotides, the CDR3 is TGTGCCAGCAGCATGACTATCGACAATGAGCAGTTCTTC.

The sample holds a few counts of this clone. CDR3 in DNA: TGCAGTGCTCCGAACCGGGACACCTTC. This codes for CSAPNRDTF. The rearrangement joins TRBV20-1 to TRBJ1-2; no clear D. V lost 5 bases, J lost 12 bases, and 10 bases lay in between. This CDR3 has 9 residues. Looked up from germline, CDR1 is DFQATT and CDR2 is SNEGSKA (reference sequence).

This chain links TRBV15 with TRBJ2-3, with D maybe TRBD2 (5 bases). CDR1 and CDR2 from the germline V gene are LNHNV and YYDKDF (reference sequence). The CDR3 loop spans 13 amino acids. V was cut by 4 bases and J by 2 bases, with 7 bases left in between. This chain's CDR3 is CATSNRDTDTQYF. CDR3 DNA sequence: TGTGCCACCAGCAACCGGGACACAGATACGCAGTATTTT.

The J gene is TRBJ2-7, the V gene TRBV30; a possible D gene is TRBD1 (6 bases). CDR1 is GTSNPN, CDR2 SVGIG, per germline (reference sequence). Trimming pared 3 bases from V and 3 bases from J, leaving 9 bases between. The CDR3 is 12 residues long. CDR3: CAWSQGNYEQYF. The CDR3 bases are TGTGCCTGGAGCCAGGGGAACTACGAGCAGTACTTC.

This clone was observed a few times. The rearrangement links TRBV6-5 to TRBJ2-2, with D maybe TRBD2 (5 bases). Trimming pared 6 bases from V and 1 base from J, leaving 9 bases between. The germline CDR1 and CDR2 sequences are MNHEY and SVGAGI. This CDR3 is built from 14 residues. The CDR3 DNA reads as TGTGCCAGCAGCGTTGGACTGAACACCGGGGAGCTGTTTTTT. Translation: CASSVGLNTGELFF.

The chain links TRBV11-2 to TRBJ2-7; D uncertain. Germline V CDR1 and CDR2: SGHAT, FQNNGV. This CDR3 spans 11 amino acids. V shed 2 bases and J shed 4 bases, with 3 bases lying between them. The CDR3, as DNA: TGTGCCAGCAGCTTAATATACGAGCAGTACTTC. Amino acids: CASSLIYEQYF.

The genes are TRBV9 and TRBJ2-5, with 7 bases aligning to TRBD2. With 0 bases clipped from V and 2 bases from J, the junction kept 4 bases outside the gene matches. CDR1 is SGDLS, CDR2 YYNGEE, per germline. This CDR3 has 15 amino acids. CDR3 DNA sequence: TGTGCCAGCAGCGTAGGACTAGCTCAACAAGAGACCCAGTACTTC. Amino acid sequence: CASSVGLAQQETQYF.

The chain recombines TRBV28 with TRBJ2-3; TRBD2 matches 8 bases. This CDR3 contains 15 residues. The V segment lost 3 bases and the J segment 2 bases; nucleotides outside the gene matches: 4. Germline assignment: CDR1 MDHEN and CDR2 SYDVKM. The CDR3 spells CASSFGAGATDTQYF. The CDR3 DNA is TGTGCCAGCAGTTTCGGAGCGGGGGCCACAGATACGCAGTATTTT.

V is TRBV30 and J is TRBJ2-7; 9 nucleotides match TRBD2. In germline, CDR1 is GTSNPN, CDR2 SVGIG (reference sequence). The length of the CDR3 is 17 residues. The V and J ends lost 5 bases and 6 bases, in that order; junction bases with no gene match: 20. The CDR3 bases are TGTGCCTGGGATCAGACCGCCCCCGGGACTAGCTACAGCGAGCAGTACTTC. This sequence encodes CAWDQTAPGTSYSEQYF.

The gene calls are TRBV25-1 and TRBJ2-7, with 8 nucleotides matching TRBD1. This CDR3 has 16 residues. The germline CDR1 and CDR2 sequences are MGHDK and SYGVNS. Trimming took 3 bases from V and 1 from J; bases not matched to a gene: 8. CDR3 nucleotides: TGTGCCAGCAGTGAGGCCGGGACAGGAGTTTCCTACGAGCAGTACTTC. This encodes CASSEAGTGVSYEQYF.

J is TRBJ1-2 and V is TRBV7-8; the match to TRBD1 covers 7 bases. Germline trimming cut 6 bases from V and 4 bases from J; bases unmatched to any gene: 17. This CDR3 has 17 residues. Looked up from germline, CDR1 is SGHVS and CDR2 is FQNEAQ. CDR3 sequence reads: CASSPRQGVFGSYGYTF. In DNA form, the CDR3 reads TGTGCCAGCAGTCCGAGACAGGGAGTATTTGGTAGCTATGGCTACACCTTC.

The chain recombines TRBV7-2 with TRBJ1-3, with 8 nucleotides matching TRBD1. Trimming at V came to 5 bases and at J to 4 bases, leaving 1 base not matched to a gene. Germline V gene lookup returns CDR1 SGHTA and CDR2 FQGNSA. This CDR3 is 13 amino acids long. The CDR3 loop is CASSRTGGNTIYF. As DNA, the CDR3 is TGTGCCAGCAGCCGGACAGGGGGAAACACCATATATTTT.

This clone was detected a few times. J is TRBJ1-5 and V is TRBV10-3, with 8 bases that match TRBD1. Germline V gene lookup returns CDR1 ENHRY and CDR2 SYGVKD. The CDR3 is 15 residues long. V trimming: 3 bases; J trimming: 2 bases; junction bases outside the gene matches: 3. The CDR3 reads CAISEQGGGNQPQHF. In DNA form, the CDR3 reads TGTGCCATCAGTGAACAGGGGGGAGGCAATCAGCCCCAGCATTTT.

Here the CDR3 DNA reads TGCGCCAGCACCCGGATGCGGGGGTTGGGTGAAAAACTGTTTTTT. This sequence encodes CASTRMRGLGEKLFF. V is TRBV4-1 and J is TRBJ1-4, with TRBD1 as a possible D gene (5 bases). The CDR3 loop spans 15 amino acids. V lost 7 bases and J lost 7, with 19 bases in between. Per germline, CDR1 MGHRA and CDR2 YSYEKL.

The V gene is TRBV28, the J gene TRBJ1-2; D gene ambiguous. Germline values: CDR1 MDHEN, CDR2 SYDVKM. Trimming removed 5 bases at V and 2 bases at J, with 6 bases between. CDR3 length: 12 residues. CDR3 nucleotide sequence: TGTGCCAGCAGTCCTAGGAACTATGGCTACACCTTC. It is translated as CASSPRNYGYTF.